This TCR beta chain was sequenced during a study of blood T cell repertoires in COVID-19. Overall study: Both acute and convalescent COVID-19 samples were obtained from the United States, Italy and Spain.

Looked up from germline, CDR1 is ENHRY and CDR2 is SYGVKD. This CDR3 region has 14 residues. The trim removed 4 bases at V and 3 bases at J, leaving 5 bases unmatched. During active infection, Seattle patients enrolled and were then monitored through disease. In the authors' methods: Researchers report that nucleated cell counts were estimated from reference gene primer amplification. The protocol was immunoSEQ multiplex PCR, while the TCRdb copy is restricted to in-frame clones and leaves out a portion. For V, J and clone size, that table is used; D and trimming come from the DNA. This table holds about 210,000 clones, 84% found once.

The sample taken for sequencing was peripheral blood. This TCR came from a woman older than 75 with COVID-19, enrolled during active disease. This chain joins TRBV10-3 and TRBJ1-2; 7 bases align to TRBD1. CDR3 in amino acids: CAISGDSRDYGYTF. Written as DNA, the CDR3 is TGTGCCATCAGTGGGGACAGCCGCGACTATGGCTACACCTTC.